This T cell receptor (beta chain) was identified in a study of blood T cell repertoires in COVID-19 (dated by TCRdb to the early 2020s). Context from the whole study: Collaborator samples came from the United States, Italy and Spain and covered acute and convalescent phases of COVID-19. The prospective study material was composed of cDNA or gDNA derived from T cells, B-cell-depleted T cells, or PBMCs. The dataset comprised deeply sampled blood TCRbeta repertoires from subjects exposed to, actively infected with, or recovered from COVID-19. A freely available public database, intended as a resource for researchers studying the immune response to SARS-CoV-2, is where the repertoires were released. The samples were drawn from two sources: the first 160 participants of the ongoing ImmuneRACE study, and 1,000 to 1,500 subjects contributed by 6 global collaborators. A de-identified subject ID, COVID-19 status, age in years and sex were almost always included in the sample metadata. Where available, HLA class I and class II types were taken from metadata supplied by the sample provider and were not determined by assay-based typing. The paper's findings and limits, for the study overall: The amount of clinical and demographic metadata varied by source and participant and was provided uncurated.

Including cysteine and phenylalanine, the CDR3 has 14 amino acids. Only CDR3 DNA remains: 42 bases, in frame from the first base. Germline trimming amounts to 6 bases on V and 5 bases on J, with 7 as the count of junction bases outside the gene matches. Looking up the germline V gene (reference sequence) yields CDR1 LNHDA and CDR2 SQIVND. TCRbeta CDR3 regions were amplified from genomic DNA using the immunoSEQ Assay, a bias-controlled multiplex PCR. Turning to the authors' computational methods: The number of nucleated cells in each sample was estimated from the amplification of reference gene primers within the assay. To quantify the absolute abundance of each unique TCRbeta CDR3 rearrangement, sequence reads were collapsed and filtered. For each sample, productive Simpson clonality was calculated as the square root of Simpson's diversity index over productive rearrangements. This immuneACCESS table, as held by TCRdb, lists in-frame sequences with V and J called but not all clones. Of the missing ones, under half trace to an unresolved V gene in checked studies; the others have no known cause. V and J calls and clone size are given by that table; D and trimming were obtained from the DNA. The sample table shows 200,000 or so clones, and around 80% are seen once. Approximately 7.2% of the sample is held by the ten biggest clonotypes.

Concerning this clone itself: The antigen this receptor binds is unknown. Per-nucleotide qualities are absent, and no much larger clonotype sits a single base away.

The collaborating institutions used their own protocols to collect whole blood in K2EDTA tubes. Collaborator samples were shipped for TCRbeta analysis as frozen whole blood, isolated PBMCs, or DNA extracted from either sample type. The chain is assembled from TRBV19 and TRBJ1-1, and TRBD1 matches 9 of the central bases. Material for sequencing was peripheral blood. The sequence was obtained from a human donor with acute or convalescent COVID-19. The donor label of this sample is uncertain. The CDR3 region: CASSRQGDRTEAFF. The DNA sequence is given as TGTGCCAGTAGCCGACAGGGGGATAGGACTGAAGCTTTCTTT.